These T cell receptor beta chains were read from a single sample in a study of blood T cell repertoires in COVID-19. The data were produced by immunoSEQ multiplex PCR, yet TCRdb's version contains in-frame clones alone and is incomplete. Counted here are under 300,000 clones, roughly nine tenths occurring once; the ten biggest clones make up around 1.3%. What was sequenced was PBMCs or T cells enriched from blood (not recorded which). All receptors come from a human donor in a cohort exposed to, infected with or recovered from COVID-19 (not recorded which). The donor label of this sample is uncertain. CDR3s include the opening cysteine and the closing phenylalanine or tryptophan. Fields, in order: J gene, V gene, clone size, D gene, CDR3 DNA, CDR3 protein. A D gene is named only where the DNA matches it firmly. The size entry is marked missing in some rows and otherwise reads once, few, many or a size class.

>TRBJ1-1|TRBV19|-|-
TGTGCCAGTAATCATGGGGCGGGGATGAACACTGAAGCTTTCTTT
CASNHGAGMNTEAFF
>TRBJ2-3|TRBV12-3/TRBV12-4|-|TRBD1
TGTGCCAGCGGGACAGGGGGGTCAGATACGCAGTATTTT
CASGTGGSDTQYF
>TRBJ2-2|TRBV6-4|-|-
TGTGCCAGCGGAATCAGGGCGAACACCGGGGAGCTGTTTTTT
CASGIRANTGELFF
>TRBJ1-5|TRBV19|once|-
TGTGCCAGTAGTAGCCAGGGTGGCAATCAGCCCCAGCATTTT
CASSSQGGNQPQHF
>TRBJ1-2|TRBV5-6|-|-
TGTGCCAGCAGCCTTGGGGGGGCGTTTTCGTCTCCCTATGGCTACACCTTC
CASSLGGAFSSPYGYTF
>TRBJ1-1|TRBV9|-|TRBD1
TGTGCCAGCAGCGTAGAAGGGGCCCCGCTGACAGGGACTGAAGCTTTCTTT
CASSVEGAPLTGTEAFF
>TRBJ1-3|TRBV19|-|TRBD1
TGTGCCAGTAGCGGACAGGGGGCGAAAAACACCATATATTTT
CASSGQGAKNTIYF
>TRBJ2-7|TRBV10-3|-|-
TGTGCCATCAGTGACTGGGACAGCGGGGAGCAGTACTTC
CAISDWDSGEQYF
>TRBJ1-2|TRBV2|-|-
TGTGCCAGCAGTCGGGACACCCGAACCGACTATGGCTACACCTTC
CASSRDTRTDYGYTF
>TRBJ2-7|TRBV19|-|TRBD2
TGTGCCAGTAGTATAGGCCGCCTAGCGGGCGAGCAGTACTTC
CASSIGRLAGEQYF